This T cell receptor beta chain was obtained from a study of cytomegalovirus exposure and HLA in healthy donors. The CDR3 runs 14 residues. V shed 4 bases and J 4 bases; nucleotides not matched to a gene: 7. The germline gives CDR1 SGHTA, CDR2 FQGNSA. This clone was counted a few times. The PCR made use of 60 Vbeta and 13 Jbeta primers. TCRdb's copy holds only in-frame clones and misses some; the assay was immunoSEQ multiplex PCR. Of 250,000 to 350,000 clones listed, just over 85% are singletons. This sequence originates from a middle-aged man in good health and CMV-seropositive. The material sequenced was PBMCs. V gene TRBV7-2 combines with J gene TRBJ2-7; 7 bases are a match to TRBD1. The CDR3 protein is CASSSTGPQYEQYF. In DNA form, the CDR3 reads TGTGCCAGCAGCTCGACAGGGCCCCAATACGAGCAGTACTTC.